A selection of T cell receptor beta chains follows, all from one sample in a study of T cell clones after liver transplantation. Repertoires were generated with immunoSEQ multiplex PCR, while TCRdb's copy carries only in-frame clones and drops some. In the table there are tens of thousands of clones, 83% of which are singletons. The sequences come from CD4+ T cells from blood, collected at the 22-month timepoint. The receptors here all came from a human patient who received a liver transplant. The T cells may partly be graft donor cells. Each CDR3 is given with its conserved first and last residue. The order of the fields is D gene, J gene, clone size, V gene, CDR3 DNA, CDR3 protein. A D gene is named only where the DNA matches it firmly. Only some rows state a clone size, as once, few, many or a class for expanded clones.

>.|TRBJ2-4|.|TRBV4-1
TGCGCCAGCAGCCAGTTCGGCCCTCTAAGCTTC
CASSQFGPLSF
>.|TRBJ1-5|few|TRBV11-2
TGTGCCAGCAGCTTTTCGGACAGCAATCAGCCCCAGCATTTT
CASSFSDSNQPQHF
>.|TRBJ2-1|.|TRBV7-8
TGTGCCAGCAGCTTAAGAGTGGCGGGCTCCTACAATGAGCAGTTCTTC
CASSLRVAGSYNEQFF
>.|TRBJ1-3|many|TRBV9
TGTGCCAGCAGCGTAATGGACGGCTCTGGAAACACCATATATTTT
CASSVMDGSGNTIYF
>.|TRBJ1-4|.|TRBV4-2
TGTGCCAGCAGCCCCGTCGGGGCAGGCCTTAATGAAAAACTGTTTTTT
CASSPVGAGLNEKLFF
>.|TRBJ1-5|many|TRBV14
TGTGCCAGCAGTCGAACAGGGTTAGGTCAGCCCCAGCATTTT
CASSRTGLGQPQHF
>.|TRBJ2-4|.|TRBV11-2
TGTGCCAGCAGCTTAGTAGTAGGGGGGGCCGCCAAAAACATTCAGTACTTC
CASSLVVGGAAKNIQYF
>TRBD2|TRBJ2-7|.|TRBV5-1
TGCGCCAGCAGCCGAGGGACTAGCGGGATCTCCTACGAGCAGTACTTC
CASSRGTSGISYEQYF
>.|TRBJ1-6|once|TRBV5-5
TGTGCCAGCAGCTTGGCCTGGGTTTCACCCCTCCACTTT
CASSLAWVSPLHF
>TRBD1|TRBJ1-2|.|TRBV5-4
TGTGCCAGCAAAAAAGGGACAGGGGGAAACTATGGCTACACCTTC
CASKKGTGGNYGYTF
>.|TRBJ2-7|.|TRBV6-5
TGTGCCAGCAGGTCTGACCCCTACGAGCAGTACTTC
CASRSDPYEQYF
>.|TRBJ2-5|once|TRBV4-2
TGTGCCAGCAGCCCGCCGAGGCAAGAGACCCAGTACTTC
CASSPPRQETQYF
>TRBD1|TRBJ2-5|.|TRBV5-1
TGCGCCAGCAGCACAGGGACAGGGGGCCGGGAGACCCAGTACTTC
CASSTGTGGRETQYF
>.|TRBJ1-1|.|TRBV6-5
TGTGCCAGCAGTTACTCGTCCGGGGTAGGCACTGAAGCTTTCTTT
CASSYSSGVGTEAFF
>.|TRBJ1-6|.|TRBV28
TGTGCCAGCCTCATTTCCGCAGGCGCGTCGTCACCCCTCCACTTT
CASLISAGASSPLHF
>TRBD1|TRBJ1-2|.|TRBV2
TGTGCCAGCAGTGATGACAGGGAGGGCTATGGCTACACCTTC
CASSDDREGYGYTF
>.|TRBJ2-1|few|TRBV4-3
TGCGCCAGCAGCCAAGATCCCAGGGGTACCAATGAGCAGTTCTTC
CASSQDPRGTNEQFF
>TRBD1|TRBJ2-2|.|TRBV5-5
TGTGCCAGCAGCTCAGGGGGCTCGGTAAACACCGGGGAGCTGTTTTTT
CASSSGGSVNTGELFF
>TRBD1|TRBJ2-5|.|TRBV5-4
TGTGCCAGCAGACAGGACAGGGTCAAAGAGACCCAGTACTTC
CASRQDRVKETQYF
>.|TRBJ1-2|medium-sized|TRBV2
TGTGCCAGCAGTGGGGGATATGGCTACACCTTC
CASSGGYGYTF
>TRBD1|TRBJ1-1|.|TRBV6-5
TGTGCCAGCAGTTACGAAACAGGGGCCGCTGAAGCTTTCTTT
CASSYETGAAEAFF
>.|TRBJ2-5|.|TRBV6-6
TGTGCCAGCAGTTACGGGAGCTCGCGGGAGACCCAGTACTTC
CASSYGSSRETQYF
>.|TRBJ2-2|few|TRBV4-2
TGTGCCAGCAGCCAAGATGGGGTTCCCGGGGAGCTGTTTTTT
CASSQDGVPGELFF
>.|TRBJ1-2|.|TRBV7-2
TGTGCCAGCAGCTCCCAATGGGGGGGCTACACCTTC
CASSSQWGGYTF
>TRBD2|TRBJ2-1|.|TRBV2
TGTGCCGCCCGAGCGGGGCCTAACAATGAGCAGTTCTTC
CAARAGPNNEQFF
>.|TRBJ1-2|.|TRBV7-2
TGTGCCAGCAGCCCTTCCGGGGGGGGGTATGGCTACACCTTC
CASSPSGGGYGYTF